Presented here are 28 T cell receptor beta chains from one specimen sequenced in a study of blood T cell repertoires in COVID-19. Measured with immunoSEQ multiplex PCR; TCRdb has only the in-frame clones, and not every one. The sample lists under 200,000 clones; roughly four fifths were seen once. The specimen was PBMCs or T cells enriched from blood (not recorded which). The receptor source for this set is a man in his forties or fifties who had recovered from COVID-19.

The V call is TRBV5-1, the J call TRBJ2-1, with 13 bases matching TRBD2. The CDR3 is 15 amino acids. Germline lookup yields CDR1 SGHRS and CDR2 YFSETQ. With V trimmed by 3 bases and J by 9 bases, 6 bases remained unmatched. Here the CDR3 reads CASSWTSGGRSEQFF. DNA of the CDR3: TGCGCCAGCAGCTGGACTAGCGGGGGAAGAAGTGAGCAGTTCTTC.

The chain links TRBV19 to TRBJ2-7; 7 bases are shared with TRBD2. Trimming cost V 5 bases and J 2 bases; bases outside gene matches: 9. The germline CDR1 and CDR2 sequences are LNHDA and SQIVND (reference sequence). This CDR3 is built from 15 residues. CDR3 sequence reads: CASSSWAGGAYEQYF. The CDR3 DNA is TGTGCCAGTAGTTCTTGGGCTGGGGGGGCCTACGAGCAGTACTTC.

This chain's CDR3 is CASSQDPGEGETQYF. CDR3 coding DNA: TGTGCCAGCAGCCAAGATCCGGGGGAGGGGGAGACCCAGTACTTC. The V call is TRBV4-2, the J call TRBJ2-5; 7 nucleotides align to TRBD2. Germline V gives CDR1 LGHNA, CDR2 YNFKEQ. This CDR3 spans 15 amino acids. With V trimmed by 0 bases and J by 5 bases, 6 bases remained unmatched.

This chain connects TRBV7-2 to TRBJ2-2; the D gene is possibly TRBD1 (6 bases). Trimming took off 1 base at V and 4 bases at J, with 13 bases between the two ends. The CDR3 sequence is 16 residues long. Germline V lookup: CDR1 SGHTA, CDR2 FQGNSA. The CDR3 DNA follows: TGTGCCAGCAGCTTAGTACAGGGAGCGGTCACCGGGGAGCTGTTTTTT. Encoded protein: CASSLVQGAVTGELFF.

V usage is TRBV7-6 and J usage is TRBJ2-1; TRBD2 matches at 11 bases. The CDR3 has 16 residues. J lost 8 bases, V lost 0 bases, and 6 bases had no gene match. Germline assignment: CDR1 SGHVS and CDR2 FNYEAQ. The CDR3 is CASSLASSGGSHEQFF. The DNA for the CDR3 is TGTGCCAGCAGCTTAGCGTCTAGCGGGGGGTCTCATGAGCAGTTCTTC. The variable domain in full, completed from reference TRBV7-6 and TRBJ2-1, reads GAGVSQSPRYKVTKRGQDVALRCDPISGHVSLYWYRQALGQGPEFLTYFNYEAQQDKSGLPNDRFSAERPEGSISTLTIQRTEQRDSAMYRCASSLASSGGSHEQFFGPGTRLTVL.

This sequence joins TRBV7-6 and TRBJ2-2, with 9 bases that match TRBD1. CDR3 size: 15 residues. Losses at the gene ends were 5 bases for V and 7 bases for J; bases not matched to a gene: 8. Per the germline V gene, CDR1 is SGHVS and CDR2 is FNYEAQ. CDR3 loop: CASSPRDRVDGELFF. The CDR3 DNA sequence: TGTGCCAGCAGCCCCCGGGACAGGGTAGACGGGGAGCTGTTTTTT.

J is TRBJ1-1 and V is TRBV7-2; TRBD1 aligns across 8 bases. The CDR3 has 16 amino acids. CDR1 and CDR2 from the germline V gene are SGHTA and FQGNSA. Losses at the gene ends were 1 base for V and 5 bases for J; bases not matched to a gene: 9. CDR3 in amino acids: CASSLGGTGEGTEAFF. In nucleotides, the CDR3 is TGTGCCAGCAGCTTAGGCGGGACAGGTGAGGGGACTGAAGCTTTCTTT.

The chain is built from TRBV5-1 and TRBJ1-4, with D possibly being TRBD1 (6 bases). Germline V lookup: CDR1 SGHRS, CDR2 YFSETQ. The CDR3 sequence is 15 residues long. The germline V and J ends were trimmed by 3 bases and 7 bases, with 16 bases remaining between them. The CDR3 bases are TGCGCCAGCAGCTCGATAACAGGGAGCGGTGAAAAACTGTTTTTT. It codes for CASSSITGSGEKLFF. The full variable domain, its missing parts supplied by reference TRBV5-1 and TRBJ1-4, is KAGVTQTPRYLIKTRGQQVTLSCSPISGHRSVSWYQQTPGQGLQFLFEYFSETQRNKGNFPGRFSGRQFSNSRSEMNVSTLELGDSALYLCASSSITGSGEKLFFGSGTQLSVL.

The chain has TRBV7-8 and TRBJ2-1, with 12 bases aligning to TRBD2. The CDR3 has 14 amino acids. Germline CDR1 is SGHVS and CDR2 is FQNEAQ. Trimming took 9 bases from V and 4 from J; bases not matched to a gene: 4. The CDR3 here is CASLAGGPYNEQFF. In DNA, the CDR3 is TGTGCCAGTCTAGCGGGGGGGCCATACAATGAGCAGTTCTTC.

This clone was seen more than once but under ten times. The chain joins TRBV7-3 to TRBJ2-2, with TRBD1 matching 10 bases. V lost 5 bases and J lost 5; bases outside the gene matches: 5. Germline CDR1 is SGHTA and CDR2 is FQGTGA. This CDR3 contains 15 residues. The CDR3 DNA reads TGTGCCAGCAGCGAGGGACAGGGGAAAACCGGGGAGCTGTTTTTT. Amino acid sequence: CASSEGQGKTGELFF.

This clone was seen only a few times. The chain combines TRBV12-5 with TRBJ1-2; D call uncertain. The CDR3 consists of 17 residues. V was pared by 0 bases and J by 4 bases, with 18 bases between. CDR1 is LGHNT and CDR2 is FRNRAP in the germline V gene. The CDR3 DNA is TGTGCTAGTGGTTTGGTAATAGACACCCGGCCGTCCTATGGCTACACCTTC. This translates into CASGLVIDTRPSYGYTF.

CDR3 bases: TGTGCCAGCAGCTTAGAGTACAGGGGGCCCTACGAGCAGTACTTC. It codes for CASSLEYRGPYEQYF. The gene calls are TRBV7-9 and TRBJ2-7; TRBD1 matches at 9 bases. Per germline, CDR1 SEHNR and CDR2 FQNEAQ (reference sequence). Trimming at V came to 1 base and at J to 2 bases, leaving 3 bases not matched to a gene. The CDR3 contains 15 residues. The full variable domain, rest sourced from reference TRBV7-9 and TRBJ2-7, is DTGVSQNPRHKITKRGQNVTFRCDPISEHNRLYWYRQTLGQGPEFLTYFQNEAQLEKSRLLSDRFSAERPKGSFSTLEIQRTEQGDSAMYLCASSLEYRGPYEQYFGPGTRLTVT.

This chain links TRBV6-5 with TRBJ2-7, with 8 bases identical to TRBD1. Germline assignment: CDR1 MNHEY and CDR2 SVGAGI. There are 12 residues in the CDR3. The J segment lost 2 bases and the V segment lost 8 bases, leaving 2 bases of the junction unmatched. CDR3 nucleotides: TGTGCCAGCCAGGGACAGGCCTACGAGCAGTACTTC. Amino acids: CASQGQAYEQYF.

The CDR3 region has the DNA TGTGCCAGCAGCCCGGGAGCCTATGGCTACACCTTC. It translates to CASSPGAYGYTF. The chain employs TRBV9 and TRBJ1-2, with D unclear. V lost 4 bases to trimming and J lost 4 bases, with 8 bases between them. This CDR3 has 12 amino acids. Per germline, CDR1 SGDLS and CDR2 YYNGEE.

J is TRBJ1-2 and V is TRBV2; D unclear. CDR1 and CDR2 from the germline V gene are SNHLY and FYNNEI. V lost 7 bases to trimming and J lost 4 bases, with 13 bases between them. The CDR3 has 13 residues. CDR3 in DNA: TGTGCCAGCACCGAAGGAGGGTCCTATGGCTACACCTTC. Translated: CASTEGGSYGYTF.

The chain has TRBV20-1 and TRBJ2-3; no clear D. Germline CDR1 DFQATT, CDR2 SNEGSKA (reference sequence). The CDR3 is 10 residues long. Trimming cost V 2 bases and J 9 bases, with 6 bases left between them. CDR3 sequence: CSARLGTQYF. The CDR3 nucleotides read TGCAGTGCTAGATTGGGCACGCAGTATTTT.

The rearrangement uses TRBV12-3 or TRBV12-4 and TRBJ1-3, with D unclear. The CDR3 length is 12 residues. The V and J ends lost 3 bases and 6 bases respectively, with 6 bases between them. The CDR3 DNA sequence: TGTGCCAGCAGTTTCGTAGAAAACACCATATATTTT. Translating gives CASSFVENTIYF.

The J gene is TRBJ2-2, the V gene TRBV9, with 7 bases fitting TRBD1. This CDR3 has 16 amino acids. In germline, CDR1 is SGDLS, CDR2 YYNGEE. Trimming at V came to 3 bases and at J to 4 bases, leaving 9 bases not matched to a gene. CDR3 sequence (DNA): TGTGCCAGCAGCGGGCACAGGGGTGGTAGCACCGGGGAGCTGTTTTTT. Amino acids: CASSGHRGGSTGELFF.

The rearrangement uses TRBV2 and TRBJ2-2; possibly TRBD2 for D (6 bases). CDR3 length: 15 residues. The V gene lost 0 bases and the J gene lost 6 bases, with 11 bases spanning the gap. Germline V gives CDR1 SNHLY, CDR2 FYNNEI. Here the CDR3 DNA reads TGTGCCAGCAGTGAAGCGTCCCGGAGGGCCGGGGAGCTGTTTTTT. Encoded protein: CASSEASRRAGELFF.

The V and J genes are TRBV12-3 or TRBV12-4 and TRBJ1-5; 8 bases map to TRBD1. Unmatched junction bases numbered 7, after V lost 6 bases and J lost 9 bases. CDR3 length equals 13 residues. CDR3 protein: CASSPGGAAPQHF. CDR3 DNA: TGTGCCAGCAGCCCAGGGGGCGCGGCGCCCCAGCATTTT.

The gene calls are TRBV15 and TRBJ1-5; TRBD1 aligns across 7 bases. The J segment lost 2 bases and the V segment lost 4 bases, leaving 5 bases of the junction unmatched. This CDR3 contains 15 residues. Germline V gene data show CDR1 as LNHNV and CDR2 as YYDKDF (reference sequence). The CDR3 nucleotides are TGTGCCACCAGCACTTACAGGGGTGGCAATCAGCCCCAGCATTTT. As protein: CATSTYRGGNQPQHF.

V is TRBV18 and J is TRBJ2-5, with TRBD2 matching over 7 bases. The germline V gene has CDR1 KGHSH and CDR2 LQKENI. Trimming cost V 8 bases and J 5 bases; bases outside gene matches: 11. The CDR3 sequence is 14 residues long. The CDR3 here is CASTSLGGGETQYF. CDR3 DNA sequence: TGTGCCAGCACTTCTCTCGGGGGAGGGGAGACCCAGTACTTC.

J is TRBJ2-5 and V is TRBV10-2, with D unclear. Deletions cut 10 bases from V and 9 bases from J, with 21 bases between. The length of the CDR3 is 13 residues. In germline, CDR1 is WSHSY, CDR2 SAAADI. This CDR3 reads CATLNLTGRAQYF. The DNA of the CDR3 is TGCGCCACCCTGAATCTAACTGGGCGAGCCCAGTACTTC.

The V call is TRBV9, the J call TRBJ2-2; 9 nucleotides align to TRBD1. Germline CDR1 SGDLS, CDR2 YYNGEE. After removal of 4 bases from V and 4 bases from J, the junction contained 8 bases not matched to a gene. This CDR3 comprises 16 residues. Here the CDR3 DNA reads TGTGCCAGCAGCTTGACCGGGACAGGGAGCACCGGGGAGCTGTTTTTT. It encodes CASSLTGTGSTGELFF. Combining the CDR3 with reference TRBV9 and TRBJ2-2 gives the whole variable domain DSGVTQTPKHLITATGQRVTLRCSPRSGDLSVYWYQQSLDQGLQFLIQYYNGEERAKGNILERFSAQQFPDLHSELNLSSLELGDSALYFCASSLTGTGSTGELFFGEGSRLTVL.

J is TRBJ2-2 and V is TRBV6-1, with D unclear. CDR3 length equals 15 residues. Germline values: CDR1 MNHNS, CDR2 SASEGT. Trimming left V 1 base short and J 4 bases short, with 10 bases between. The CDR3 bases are TGTGCCAGCAGTGAAGGGTACATCCTCACCGGGGAGCTGTTTTTT. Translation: CASSEGYILTGELFF.

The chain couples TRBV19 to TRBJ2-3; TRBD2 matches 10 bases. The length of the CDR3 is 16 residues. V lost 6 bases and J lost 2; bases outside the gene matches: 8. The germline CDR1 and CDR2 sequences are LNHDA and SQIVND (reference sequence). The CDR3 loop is CASRSSGGGNTDTQYF. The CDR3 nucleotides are TGTGCCAGTAGGTCCAGCGGGGGGGGAAACACAGATACGCAGTATTTT.

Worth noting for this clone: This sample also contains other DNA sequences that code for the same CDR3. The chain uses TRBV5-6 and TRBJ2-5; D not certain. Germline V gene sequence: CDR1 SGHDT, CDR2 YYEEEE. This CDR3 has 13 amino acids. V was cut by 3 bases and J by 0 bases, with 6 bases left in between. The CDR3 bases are TGTGCCAGCAGCTCCCAAAACCAAGAGACCCAGTACTTC. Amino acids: CASSSQNQETQYF.

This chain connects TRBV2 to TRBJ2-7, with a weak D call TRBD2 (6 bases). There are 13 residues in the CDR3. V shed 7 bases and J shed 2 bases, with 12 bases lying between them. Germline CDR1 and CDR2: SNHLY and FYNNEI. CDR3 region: CASTERAPYEQYF. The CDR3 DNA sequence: TGTGCCAGCACCGAGCGGGCGCCCTACGAGCAGTACTTC.